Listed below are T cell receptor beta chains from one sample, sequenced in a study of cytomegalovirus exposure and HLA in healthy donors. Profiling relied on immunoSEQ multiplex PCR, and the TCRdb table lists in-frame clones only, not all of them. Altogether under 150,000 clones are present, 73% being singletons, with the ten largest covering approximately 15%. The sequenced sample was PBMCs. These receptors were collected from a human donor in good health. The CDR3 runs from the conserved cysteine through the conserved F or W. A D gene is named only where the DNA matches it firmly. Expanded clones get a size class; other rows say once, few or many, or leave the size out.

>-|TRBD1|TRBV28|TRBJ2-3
CASSRDRVTDTQYF
TGTGCCAGCAGTCGGGACAGGGTCACAGATACGCAGTATTTT
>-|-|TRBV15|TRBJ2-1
CATSREGPHSPYNEQFF
TGTGCCACCAGCAGAGAAGGTCCCCACAGCCCCTACAATGAGCAGTTCTTC
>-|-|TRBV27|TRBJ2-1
CASTPLAGRNNEQFF
TGTGCCAGCACCCCCCTGGCGGGACGTAACAATGAGCAGTTCTTC
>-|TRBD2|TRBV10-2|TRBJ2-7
CASRDPGLAGGPRNEQYF
TGCGCCAGCAGGGACCCGGGACTAGCGGGAGGGCCTCGGAACGAGCAGTACTTC
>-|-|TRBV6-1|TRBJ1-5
CASSEKGGGYQPQHF
TGTGCCAGCAGTGAAAAGGGGGGGGGCTACCAGCCCCAGCATTTT
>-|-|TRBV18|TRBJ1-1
CASSLTSGGRPEAFF
TGTGCCAGCTCACTAACTTCGGGGGGGCGGCCTGAAGCTTTCTTT
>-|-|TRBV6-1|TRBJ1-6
CATAQGIDSPLHF
TGTGCCACCGCACAGGGAATCGATTCACCCCTCCACTTT
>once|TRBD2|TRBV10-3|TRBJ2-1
CAISEKPGTSYVNEQFF
TGTGCCATCAGTGAGAAACCCGGGACTAGCTATGTGAATGAGCAGTTCTTC
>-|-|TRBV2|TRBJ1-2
CASSEDSRYYGYTF
TGTGCCAGCAGTGAGGACAGTCGTTACTATGGCTACACCTTC
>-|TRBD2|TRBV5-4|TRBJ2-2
CASSRTRKDTGELFF
TGTGCCAGCAGCCGGACTAGAAAGGACACCGGGGAGCTGTTTTTT
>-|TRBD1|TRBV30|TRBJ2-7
CAWSRDRAAEQYF
TGTGCCTGGAGCCGGGACAGGGCAGCCGAGCAGTACTTC
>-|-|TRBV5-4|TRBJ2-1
CASSWQGNNEQFF
TGTGCCAGCAGCTGGCAGGGGAACAATGAGCAGTTCTTC
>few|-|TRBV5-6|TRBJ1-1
CASSLDQGGSMNTEAFF
TGTGCCAGCAGCTTGGATCAGGGAGGGAGCATGAACACTGAAGCTTTCTTT
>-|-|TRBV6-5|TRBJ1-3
CASIAGYTIYF
TGTGCCAGCATCGCGGGATACACCATATATTTT
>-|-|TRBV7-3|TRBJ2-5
CASSPSGLFEETQYF
TGTGCCAGCAGCCCCTCAGGTCTTTTCGAAGAGACCCAGTACTTC
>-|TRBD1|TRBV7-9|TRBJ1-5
CASSLRDRDYQPQHF
TGTGCCAGCAGCTTGAGGGACAGGGATTATCAGCCCCAGCATTTT
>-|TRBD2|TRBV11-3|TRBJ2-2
CASSLNSGRITGELFF
TGTGCCAGCAGCCTAAATAGCGGGAGAATCACCGGGGAGCTGTTTTTT
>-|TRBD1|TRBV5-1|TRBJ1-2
CASSLGDRVVGGYTF
TGCGCCAGCAGCTTGGGGGACAGGGTCGTTGGTGGCTACACCTTC
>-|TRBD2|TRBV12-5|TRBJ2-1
CASGLVLGTSVYNEQFF
TGTGCTAGTGGTTTGGTACTGGGGACTAGCGTTTACAATGAGCAGTTCTTC
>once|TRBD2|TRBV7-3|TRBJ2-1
CASSLTRGGYNEQFF
TGTGCCAGCAGCTTAACCCGGGGGGGGTACAATGAGCAGTTCTTC
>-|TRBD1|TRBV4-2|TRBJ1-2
CASSQTQGPVNYGYTF
TGTGCCAGCAGCCAAACACAGGGGCCAGTTAACTATGGCTACACCTTC
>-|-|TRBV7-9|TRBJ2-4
CASSPVIQLAKNIQYF
TGTGCCAGCAGCCCCGTTATACAGCTAGCCAAAAACATTCAGTACTTC
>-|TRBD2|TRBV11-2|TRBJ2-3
CASSLRGGRATDTQYF
TGTGCCAGCAGCTTAAGGGGCGGGAGGGCCACAGATACGCAGTATTTT
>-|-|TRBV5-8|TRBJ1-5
CASSLIRGNGQPQHF
TGTGCCAGCAGCTTGATCCGAGGGAACGGCCAGCCCCAGCATTTT
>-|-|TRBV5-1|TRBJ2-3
CASSFGGLPDTQYF
TGCGCCAGCAGCTTTGGGGGACTCCCAGATACGCAGTATTTT
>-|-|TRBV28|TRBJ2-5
CASHYRSRSVQQETQYF
TGTGCCAGCCACTACCGATCTCGGAGCGTTCAACAAGAGACCCAGTACTTC
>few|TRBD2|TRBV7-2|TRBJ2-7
CASSLGTSWYEQYF
TGTGCCAGCAGCTTAGGGACTAGTTGGTACGAGCAGTACTTC
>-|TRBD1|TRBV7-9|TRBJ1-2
CASSSDRANYGYTF
TGTGCCAGCAGCTCGGACAGGGCTAACTATGGCTACACCTTC
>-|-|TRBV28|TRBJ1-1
CASSQGGASTEAFF
TGTGCCAGCAGTCAAGGAGGGGCCTCCACTGAAGCTTTCTTT
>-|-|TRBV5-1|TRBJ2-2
CASSPKDSTGELFF
TGCGCCAGCAGCCCTAAAGATAGCACCGGGGAGCTGTTTTTT